Below, one T cell receptor (beta chain) is given with its context. Its antigen is unidentified. The record originates from a study of cytomegalovirus exposure and HLA in healthy donors. Study-level background: Unique TCR beta sequences numbering approximately 120 million came from about 180 million T cells in an earlier analysis. Study-level points and caveats: An apparent linkage of common viral pathogens to several of the most significant clusters emerged in a later analysis. The study flagged some 170 TCR beta chains as cytomegalovirus-associated.

PCR amplification relied on 60 Vbeta primers (plus 13 Jbeta primers). Produced via immunoSEQ multiplex PCR; TCRdb's table is partial and in-frame only. Here the sample spans approximately 150,000 clones, 80% being singletons. Input material: PBMCs. This clonotype was sampled from a man younger than 45 in good health and CMV-seropositive.

Here the CDR3 DNA reads TGTGCCAGCAGCGCTCGCGGGACAGATCCTTACAATGAGCAGTTCTTC. This encodes CASSARGTDPYNEQFF. V is TRBV9 and J is TRBJ2-1; TRBD1 is a possible D gene (7 bases). Germline assignment: CDR1 SGDLS and CDR2 YYNGEE. The CDR3 is made up of 16 amino acids. Trimming took 3 bases from V and 4 from J, leaving 17 bases between them.